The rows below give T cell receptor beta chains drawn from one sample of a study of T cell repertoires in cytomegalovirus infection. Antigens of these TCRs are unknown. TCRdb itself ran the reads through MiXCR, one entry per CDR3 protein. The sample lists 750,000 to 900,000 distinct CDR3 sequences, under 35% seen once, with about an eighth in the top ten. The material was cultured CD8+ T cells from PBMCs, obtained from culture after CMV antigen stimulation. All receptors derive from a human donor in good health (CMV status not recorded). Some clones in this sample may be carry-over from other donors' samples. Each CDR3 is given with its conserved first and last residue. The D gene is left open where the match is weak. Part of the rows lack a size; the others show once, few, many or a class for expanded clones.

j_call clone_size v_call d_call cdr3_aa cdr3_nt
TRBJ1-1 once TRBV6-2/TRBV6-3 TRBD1 CASSYPGTGSEAFF TGTGCCAGCAGTTACCCCGGGACAGGGTCTGAAGCTTTCTTT
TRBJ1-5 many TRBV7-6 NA CASSPLGGINNQPQHF TGTGCCAGCAGCCCCCTAGGGGGAATCAACAATCAGCCCCAGCATTTT
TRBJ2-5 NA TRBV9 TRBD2 CASSWAGGPSVQETQYF TGTGCCAGCAGCTGGGCGGGGGGGCCTTCCGTACAAGAGACCCAGTACTTC
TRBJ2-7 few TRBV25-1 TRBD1 CASRLGQGRGEQYF TGTGCCAGCAGGCTCGGACAGGGAAGGGGCGAGCAGTACTTC
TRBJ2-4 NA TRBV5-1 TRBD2 CASSFGLAGAKNIQYF TGCGCCAGCAGCTTCGGACTAGCGGGAGCCAAAAACATTCAGTACTTC
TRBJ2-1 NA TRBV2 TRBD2 CARTTSSNEQFF TGTGCCAGGACGACTAGCAGCAATGAGCAGTTCTTC
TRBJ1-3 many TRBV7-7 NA CASSLASGIGNTIYF TGTGCTAGCAGCTTAGCGTCGGGGATCGGAAACACCATATATTTT
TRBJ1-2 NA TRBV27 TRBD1 CASSFGGRGLTF TGTGCCAGCAGTTTTGGTGGCAGGGGGCTTACCTTC
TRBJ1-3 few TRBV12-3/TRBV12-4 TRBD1 CASRRAQGDSGNTIYF TGTGCCAGCAGGAGAGCACAGGGGGACTCTGGAAACACCATATATTTT
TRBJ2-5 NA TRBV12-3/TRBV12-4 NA CASSFLGETQYF TGTGCCAGCAGTTTTCTGGGGGAGACCCAGTACTTC
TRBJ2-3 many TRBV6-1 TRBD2 CASSESWSSGEPTQYF TGTGCCAGCAGTGAAAGCTGGTCTAGCGGGGAACCTACGCAGTATTTT
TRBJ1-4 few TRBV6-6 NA CASSYSIIGADRGEKLFF TGTGCCAGCAGTTACTCGATTATAGGAGCGGACCGAGGGGAAAAACTGTTTTTT
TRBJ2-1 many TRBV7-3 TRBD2 CASSSAAGNRYEQFF TGTGCCAGCAGCTCAGCAGCGGGGAATAGGTATGAGCAGTTCTTC
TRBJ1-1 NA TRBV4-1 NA CASSQEGDKNTEAFF TGCGCCAGCAGCCAAGAGGGAGACAAGAACACTGAAGCTTTCTTT
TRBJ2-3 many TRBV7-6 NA CASVEGRTDTQYF TGTGCCAGCGTAGAGGGGAGGACAGATACGCAGTATTTT
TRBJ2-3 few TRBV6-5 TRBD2 CASTQLAGGTDTQYF TGTGCCAGCACCCAACTAGCGGGGGGCACAGATACGCAGTATTTT
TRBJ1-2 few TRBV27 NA CASSFGVSSYGYTF TGTGCCAGCAGTTTCGGGGTCTCGTCCTATGGCTACACCTTC
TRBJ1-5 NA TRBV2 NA CASLGGNQPQHF TGTGCCAGCCTGGGGGGGAATCAGCCCCAGCATTTT
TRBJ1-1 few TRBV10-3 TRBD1 CAIKDRGNTEAFF TGTGCCATCAAGGACAGGGGGAACACTGAAGCTTTCTTT
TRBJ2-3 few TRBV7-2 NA CASSLGSGPLTDTQYF TGTGCCAGCAGCTTAGGGTCGGGACCTTTAACAGATACGCAGTATTTT
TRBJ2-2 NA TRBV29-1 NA CSVEDRGDTQGILFF TGCAGCGTTGAAGATCGGGGGGACACACAAGGGATCTTGTTTTTT
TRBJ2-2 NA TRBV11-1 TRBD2 CASSLRGGSSTGELFF TGTGCCAGCAGCTTACGGGGGGGCTCCTCTACCGGGGAGCTGTTTTTT
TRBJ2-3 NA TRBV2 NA CAKDTRTDTQYF TGTGCCAAGGACACCCGCACAGATACGCAGTATTTT
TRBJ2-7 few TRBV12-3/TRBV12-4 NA CASSFKGPYEQYF TGTGCCAGCAGTTTCAAGGGACCCTACGAGCAGTACTTC
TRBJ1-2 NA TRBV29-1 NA CSVEHPAVNYGYTF TGCAGCGTTGAACACCCCGCGGTTAACTATGGCTACACCTTC
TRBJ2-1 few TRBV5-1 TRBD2 CASSLGRLAGDNEQFF TGCGCCAGCAGCCTAGGCCGGCTAGCGGGGGACAATGAGCAGTTCTTC
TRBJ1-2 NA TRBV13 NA CASSTRTGYYGYTF TGTGCCAGCAGCACCCGAACAGGGTACTATGGCTACACCTTC
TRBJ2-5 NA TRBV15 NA CATSRDAETQYF TGTGCCACCAGCAGAGATGCAGAGACCCAGTACTTC